This T cell receptor (beta chain) was recorded in a study of blood T cell repertoires in COVID-19. For the study at large: COVID-19 samples from acute and convalescent phases originated in the United States, Italy and Spain.

The V and J ends lost 2 bases and 9 bases, in that order; junction bases with no gene match: 5. Germline CDR1 is SGHNT and CDR2 is YYREEE (reference sequence). The CDR3 sequence is 13 residues long. TCRdb keeps only in-frame clones here, not all; method: immunoSEQ multiplex PCR. The profile shows some 98,000 clones, approximately 80% of them singletons. The clonotype comes from a man aged 70 or older with acute or convalescent COVID-19. The chain carries TRBV5-4 and TRBJ2-1; 7 bases agree with TRBD2. The material sequenced was peripheral blood. In DNA, the CDR3 is TGTGCCAGCAGCTTTAGCGGGCGTCCTGAGCAGTTCTTC. It is translated as CASSFSGRPEQFF.